Below are 26 T cell receptor beta chains sequenced from a single sample in a study of OX40 agonist ivuxolimab in advanced cancers. Libraries were built with the immunoSEQ multiplex PCR assay. TCRdb stores this immuneACCESS table with in-frame sequences only. Part of the clones is absent; in the studies checked, under half of the shortfall reflects unresolved V genes, and no reason is known for the rest. The sample data list 150,000 to 170,000 clones, and 94% of these were observed just once. About 0.3% of the sample rests with the top ten. The specimen was CD4+ or CD8+ T cells sorted from blood, collected in a trial of the OX40 agonist ivuxolimab. Every receptor here comes from an adult with an advanced solid tumor such as melanoma, head and neck, liver or kidney cancer.

The CDR3 DNA is TGTGCCATCAGTGAGTCCGGAGTCACTGAAGCTTTCTTT. Translation gives CAISESGVTEAFF. The chain combines TRBV10-3 with TRBJ1-1; no clear D. Deletions cut 0 bases from V and 4 bases from J, with 6 bases between. CDR1 and CDR2 from the germline V gene are ENHRY and SYGVKD. The CDR3 sequence is 13 residues long.

V gene TRBV29-1 combines with J gene TRBJ2-7; 8 nucleotides line up with TRBD1. Germline V gene data show CDR1 as SQVTM and CDR2 as ANQGSEA. V lost 2 bases, J lost 5 bases, and 8 bases stayed unmatched. The CDR3 is 14 amino acids. The CDR3: CSVERQGPPDEQYF. Written as DNA, the CDR3 is TGCAGCGTTGAAAGACAGGGGCCCCCGGACGAGCAGTACTTC.

V gene TRBV30 combines with J gene TRBJ1-2; no reliable D call. The CDR3 totals 12 residues. In germline, CDR1 is GTSNPN, CDR2 SVGIG (reference sequence). With 4 bases removed from V and 7 bases from J, the gap between germline ends came to 13 bases. The CDR3 is CAWTAGWGGYTF. CDR3 in DNA: TGTGCCTGGACGGCCGGGTGGGGTGGCTACACCTTC.

The chain links TRBV9 to TRBJ2-4; D unclear. Germline lookup yields CDR1 SGDLS and CDR2 YYNGEE. The CDR3 sequence is 16 residues long. Trimming stripped 0 bases from V and 6 bases from J, with 16 bases between. This CDR3 reads CASSVASAARTNIQYF. CDR3 nucleotide sequence: TGTGCCAGCAGCGTAGCATCGGCCGCGCGAACAAACATTCAGTACTTC.

V and J are TRBV9 and TRBJ2-1, with a weak D call TRBD1 (6 bases). The CDR3 length is 14 residues. Between the trimmed V and J ends, which lost 3 bases and 6 bases, there was a span of 13 bases. Germline CDR1 and CDR2: SGDLS and YYNGEE. CDR3 region: CASSGPKGVNEQFF. CDR3 bases: TGTGCCAGCAGCGGCCCTAAGGGGGTCAATGAGCAGTTCTTC.

The chain joins TRBV28 to TRBJ2-7; TRBD2 agrees at 8 bases. Per the germline V gene, CDR1 is MDHEN and CDR2 is SYDVKM. The CDR3 loop spans 13 amino acids. V shed 8 bases and J 3 bases; nucleotides not matched to a gene: 6. CDR3 DNA sequence: TGTGCCAGCTTCAGCGGGAGTTTCTACGAGCAGTACTTC. Amino acid sequence: CASFSGSFYEQYF. Filled out from reference TRBV28 and TRBJ2-7, the complete variable domain reads DVKVTQSSRYLVKRTGEKVFLECVQDMDHENMFWYRQDPGLGLRLIYFSYDVKMKEKGDIPEGYSVSREKKERFSLILESASTNQTSMYLCASFSGSFYEQYFGPGTRLTVT.

J is TRBJ1-6 and V is TRBV11-2, with D uncertain. There are 15 residues in the CDR3. Germline-derived CDR1 and CDR2 are SGHAT and FQNNGV. V lost 0 bases, J lost 9 bases, and 12 bases lay in between. The CDR3 coding sequence is TGTGCCAGCAGCTTAGAAGTGGAAGCGAGTTCACCCCTCCACTTT. The encoded protein is CASSLEVEASSPLHF.

The chain uses TRBV6-5 and TRBJ1-1; 8 bases map to TRBD1. Unmatched junction bases numbered 7, after V lost 6 bases and J lost 4 bases. Germline CDR1 is MNHEY and CDR2 is SVGAGI. The CDR3 sequence is 14 residues long. CDR3 protein: CASRTAGGATEAFF. For the CDR3, the DNA is TGTGCCAGCAGGACGGCAGGGGGCGCCACTGAAGCTTTCTTT.

This chain connects TRBV10-3 to TRBJ1-1; D unresolved. Germline CDR1 reads ENHRY; CDR2 reads SYGVKD. V was shortened by 10 bases and J by 0 bases, with 27 bases between the two germline ends. The CDR3 runs 18 residues. CDR3 amino acids: CATTERVPRRFMNTEAFF. CDR3 in DNA: TGTGCCACCACGGAGAGGGTCCCACGCCGATTTATGAACACTGAAGCTTTCTTT.

The V and J genes are TRBV2 and TRBJ1-1; 9 bases agree with TRBD1. CDR3 length: 15 amino acids. V was pared by 6 bases and J by 4 bases, with 9 bases of the junction left unmatched. CDR1 and CDR2 from the germline V gene are SNHLY and FYNNEI. The CDR3 nucleotides read TGTGCCAGCAGGCTTAAACAGGGGGCGGGCACTGAAGCTTTCTTT. Amino acid sequence: CASRLKQGAGTEAFF.

The rearrangement links TRBV12-5 to TRBJ2-3, with 9 bases identical to TRBD2. Germline lookup yields CDR1 LGHNT and CDR2 FRNRAP. The CDR3 spans 18 residues. The V gene end was trimmed by 1 base and the J gene end by 2 bases; junction bases not matched to a gene: 10. The CDR3 reads CASGLATRSGGLTDTQYF. The CDR3 DNA reads as TGTGCTAGTGGTTTGGCGACCAGGAGCGGGGGGCTCACAGATACGCAGTATTTT. The variable domain in full, completed from reference TRBV12-5 and TRBJ2-3, reads DARVTQTPRHKVTEMGQEVTMRCQPILGHNTVFWYRQTMMQGLELLAYFRNRAPLDDSGMPKDRFSAEMPDATLATLKIQPSEPRDSAVYFCASGLATRSGGLTDTQYFGPGTRLTVL.

The rearrangement uses TRBV7-2 and TRBJ2-5; D ambiguous. The end of the DNA is better explained by TRBJ2-7, so the J call may be wrong. The CDR3 sequence is 12 residues long. Per germline, CDR1 SGHTA and CDR2 FQGNSA. CDR3 protein: CASSLILYEQYF. The CDR3 DNA reads TGTGCCAGCAGCTTGATTCTCTACGAGCAGTACTTC.

This chain links TRBV11-1 with TRBJ1-1; D is perhaps TRBD1 (6 bases). V dropped 6 bases and J dropped 5 bases, with 16 bases sitting between them. Germline CDR1 is SGHAT and CDR2 is FQDESV (reference sequence). CDR3 size: 14 residues. The CDR3 DNA follows: TGTGCCAGCAGTTTCATGGACAGCACTACTGAAGCTTTCTTT. Encoded protein: CASSFMDSTTEAFF.

The chain combines TRBV7-9 with TRBJ2-7, with TRBD2 identical over 13 bases. Losses at the gene ends were 2 bases for V and 5 bases for J; bases not matched to a gene: 9. The germline CDR1 and CDR2 sequences are SEHNR and FQNEAQ (reference sequence). The length of the CDR3 is 17 residues. CDR3 loop: CASSLKGLAGISNEQYF. As DNA, the CDR3 is TGTGCCAGCAGCTTAAAGGGACTAGCGGGAATATCTAACGAGCAGTACTTC.

V gene TRBV7-9 combines with J gene TRBJ1-1, with D hard to call. Trimming left V 0 bases short and J 0 bases short, with 20 bases between. The germline gives CDR1 SEHNR, CDR2 FQNEAQ (reference sequence). CDR3 length equals 19 residues. The CDR3 loop reads CASSLAVPASGPMNTEAFF. The CDR3 DNA reads as TGTGCCAGCAGCTTAGCCGTACCGGCATCTGGGCCTATGAACACTGAAGCTTTCTTT.

V is TRBV5-5 and J is TRBJ2-5; a possible D gene is TRBD1 (6 bases). V shed 4 bases and J shed 3 bases, with 13 bases lying between them. Germline CDR1 SGHKS, CDR2 YYEKEE (reference sequence). The CDR3 covers 14 residues. CDR3 sequence (DNA): TGTGCCAGCAGCCCAGGGGCCAAGGAAGAGACCCAGTACTTC. Encoded protein: CASSPGAKEETQYF.

The chain employs TRBV7-9 and TRBJ2-6; D uncertain. From germline, CDR1 is SEHNR and CDR2 FQNEAQ (reference sequence). Trimming removed 5 bases from V and 7 bases from J, with 12 bases in between. The CDR3 consists of 14 residues. The CDR3 protein is CASSPQVSANVLTF. CDR3 nucleotide sequence: TGTGCCAGCAGCCCCCAGGTTAGCGCCAACGTCCTGACTTTC.

V usage is TRBV2 and J usage is TRBJ2-7; D remains unclear. The V gene's germline CDR1 is SNHLY and CDR2 FYNNEI. Trimming took off 6 bases at V and 2 bases at J, with 8 bases between the two ends. This CDR3 has 12 residues. CDR3 DNA: TGTGCCAGCAGGGCGGATACCTACGAGCAGTACTTC. Translating gives CASRADTYEQYF. The full variable domain, in which reference TRBV2 and TRBJ2-7 provide the parts outside the CDR3, is EPEVTQTPSHQVTQMGQEVILRCVPISNHLYFYWYRQILGQKVEFLVSFYNNEISEKSEIFDDQFSVERPDGSNFTLKIRSTKLEDSAMYFCASRADTYEQYFGPGTRLTVT.

The rearrangement uses TRBV7-9 and TRBJ2-1; 9 nucleotides align to TRBD2. V was pared by 1 base and J by 7 bases, with 17 bases of the junction left unmatched. Per the germline V gene, CDR1 is SEHNR and CDR2 is FQNEAQ (reference sequence). The CDR3 sequence is 19 residues long. DNA of the CDR3: TGTGCCAGCAGCTTAGGAGGGCAAACGCGGGAGGGCCCTCGGAATGAGCAGTTCTTC. Protein sequence: CASSLGGQTREGPRNEQFF.

Turning to this clone: The sample contains more than one DNA sequence encoding this CDR3. The chain links TRBV5-1 to TRBJ1-1, with 8 bases matching TRBD1. CDR3 length equals 14 residues. Germline V gives CDR1 SGHRS, CDR2 YFSETQ. V shed 3 bases and J 1 base; nucleotides not matched to a gene: 2. The CDR3 sequence is CASSSGTGNTEAFF. The CDR3 DNA follows: TGCGCCAGCAGCTCCGGGACAGGGAACACTGAAGCTTTCTTT.

The chain carries TRBV7-3 and TRBJ2-1; D perhaps matches TRBD2 (6 bases). CDR3 size: 16 residues. V lost 4 bases and J lost 6, with 19 bases in between. Looked up from germline, CDR1 is SGHTA and CDR2 is FQGTGA. CDR3 in amino acids: CASSSLAGGPVNEQFF. The CDR3 DNA follows: TGTGCCAGCAGCTCGCTAGCAGGAGGGCCCGTCAATGAGCAGTTCTTC.

The V gene is TRBV19, the J gene TRBJ1-4; unclear D gene. Germline V CDR1 and CDR2: LNHDA, SQIVND (reference sequence). V gave up 2 bases and J gave up 7 bases, with 20 bases separating them. This CDR3 has 17 residues. As DNA, the CDR3 is TGTGCCAGTAGTATACAGGTTTTCGGTGGTCAAAGTGAAAAACTGTTTTTT. This encodes CASSIQVFGGQSEKLFF.

CDR3 amino acids: CASSLPTSGNTIYF. In DNA, the CDR3 is TGTGCCAGCAGTTTACCAACCTCTGGAAACACCATATATTTT. The rearrangement uses TRBV28 and TRBJ1-3; D remains unclear. The V gene lost 2 bases and the J gene lost 0 bases, with 5 bases spanning the gap. Looked up from germline, CDR1 is MDHEN and CDR2 is SYDVKM. This CDR3 is 14 amino acids long. The complete variable domain, with remaining parts taken from reference TRBV28 and TRBJ1-3, reads DVKVTQSSRYLVKRTGEKVFLECVQDMDHENMFWYRQDPGLGLRLIYFSYDVKMKEKGDIPEGYSVSREKKERFSLILESASTNQTSMYLCASSLPTSGNTIYFGEGSWLTVV.

The chain couples TRBV7-9 to TRBJ2-1; D remains ambiguous. Per the germline V gene, CDR1 is SEHNR and CDR2 is FQNEAQ (reference sequence). The germline V and J ends were trimmed by 2 bases and 7 bases, with 9 bases remaining between them. CDR3 size: 13 residues. The CDR3, as DNA: TGTGCCAGCAGCTTATTTCTACAAAATGAGCAGTTCTTC. Protein product: CASSLFLQNEQFF.

The chain employs TRBV5-4 and TRBJ1-6; D perhaps matches TRBD1 (6 bases). The CDR3 spans 12 residues. The V gene's germline CDR1 is SGHNT and CDR2 YYREEE (reference sequence). Trimming shortened V by 7 bases and J by 9 bases, and 11 bases separated the two germline ends. CDR3: CASGTGISPLHF. In DNA form, the CDR3 reads TGTGCCAGCGGAACAGGGATTTCACCCCTCCACTTT.

The V gene is TRBV1, the J gene TRBJ2-7; TRBD1 is the table's D call, not checked against the DNA. TRBV1 is a recognized pseudogene. This CDR3 has 17 residues. DNA of the CDR3: TGCACCAGCAGCCAAGATGGAGAGACAGGCATATCCTACGAGCAGTACTTC. Translated: CTSSQDGETGISYEQYF.